Listed here are 9 T cell receptor beta chains from one sample, sequenced in a study of T-cell reconstitution after alpha-beta-depleted transplantation in children. It was with unique molecular identifiers that the TCRbeta library was prepared. Each CDR3 protein is one row after TCRdb ran MiXCR on the PCR reads. The data show almost 250,000 distinct CDR3 sequences, roughly 25% seen once. The source was PBMCs, collected before TCRalphabeta/CD19-depleted stem cell transplant. The receptors stem from a girl aged 2 to 10 with Fanconi anemia, due to receive a stem cell transplant.

The rearrangement links TRBV25-1 to TRBJ2-1; perhaps TRBD2 as D (5 bases). This CDR3 spans 16 amino acids. The V end was cut by 4 bases, the J end by 2 bases, with 15 bases between. Germline V lookup: CDR1 MGHDK, CDR2 SYGVNS. The CDR3 region is CASSANTGIAYNEQFF. CDR3 DNA sequence: TGTGCCAGCAGTGCCAATACGGGAATCGCCTACAATGAGCAGTTCTTC.

This clonotype was observed many times. The CDR3 DNA follows: TGTGCCAGCAGGTTAAGGGCATCCGGAAACACCATATATTTT. This sequence encodes CASRLRASGNTIYF. This chain connects TRBV12-3 or TRBV12-4 to TRBJ1-3; D call uncertain. With 6 bases removed from V and 4 bases from J, the gap between germline ends came to 13 bases. This CDR3 is 14 amino acids long.

V gene TRBV6-2 or TRBV6-3 combines with J gene TRBJ2-2; 9 nucleotides match TRBD2. V dropped 2 bases and J dropped 3; count of bases not matched to a gene: 7. Germline values: CDR1 MNHEY, CDR2 SVGEGT. CDR3 size: 17 residues. CDR3 sequence reads: CASSYLQPSGDTGELFF. The CDR3 nucleotides are TGTGCCAGCAGTTACCTTCAACCTAGCGGGGACACCGGGGAGCTGTTTTTT.

This clonotype was detected a few times. J is TRBJ1-2 and V is TRBV6-1; a weak D match, TRBD1 (5 bases). The CDR3 totals 13 residues. Germline values: CDR1 MNHNS, CDR2 SASEGT. V was cut by 1 base and J by 4 bases, with 7 bases left in between. CDR3 nucleotides: TGTGCCAGCAGTGAAGGAAGGGGCTATGGCTACACCTTC. This translates into CASSEGRGYGYTF.

This clonotype has ten or more counts. V gene TRBV12-3 or TRBV12-4 combines with J gene TRBJ2-1; no clear D gene. This CDR3 spans 12 amino acids. V lost 4 bases, J lost 10 bases, and 11 bases lay in between. CDR3 sequence reads: CASSSLGPEQFF. In DNA form, the CDR3 reads TGTGCCAGCAGTTCCTTAGGACCCGAGCAGTTCTTC.

This clonotype was counted many times. The J gene is TRBJ1-1, the V gene TRBV29-1, with unresolved D. V lost 2 bases and J 3 bases, leaving 13 bases between the germline ends. The CDR3 is 14 residues long. Looked up from germline, CDR1 is SQVTM and CDR2 is ANQGSEA. CDR3 residues: CSVEWRDGYTEAFF. CDR3 coding DNA: TGCAGCGTTGAATGGAGGGATGGTTACACTGAAGCTTTCTTT.

V usage is TRBV29-1 and J usage is TRBJ1-2, with D possibly TRBD1 on 5 matching bases. This CDR3 has 12 residues. Trimming took off 5 bases at V and 5 bases at J, with 12 bases between the two ends. Germline V gene data show CDR1 as SQVTM and CDR2 as ANQGSEA. This CDR3 reads CSVPGGEYGYTF. The DNA of the CDR3 is TGCAGCGTTCCCGGGGGAGAATATGGCTACACCTTC.

This rearrangement joins TRBV5-1 to TRBJ1-5, with D perhaps TRBD1 (6 bases). CDR1 and CDR2 from the germline V gene are SGHRS and YFSETQ. The CDR3 is made up of 17 amino acids. V lost 5 bases and J 7 bases, leaving 25 bases between the germline ends. CDR3 sequence: CASRLGAYRDVGQPQHF. The CDR3 DNA sequence: TGCGCCAGCAGGTTAGGCGCTTACAGGGACGTGGGACAGCCCCAGCATTTT.

This clonotype was seen repeatedly, ten times or more. J is TRBJ2-7 and V is TRBV27; D perhaps matches TRBD2 (7 bases). Germline-derived CDR1 and CDR2 are MNHEY and SMNVEV (reference sequence). The CDR3 totals 13 residues. V lost 2 bases and J 6 bases, leaving 11 bases between the germline ends. The CDR3 reads CASSLLGGREQYF. The CDR3 region has the DNA TGTGCCAGCAGTTTACTCGGGGGGCGCGAGCAGTACTTC.